The text below deals with one T cell receptor (beta chain). This sample is drawn from a study of CD8 T cells in Susac syndrome. Reverse transcription of roughly 0.45 to 1 ug RNA used random hexamers. Amplification of TCR beta CDR3 spanned 54 Vbeta and 13 Jbeta via immunoSEQ multiplex PCR. MiXCR, applied by TCRdb to the immunoSEQ multiplex PCR reads, yields one record per CDR3 protein. The data contain a few hundred thousand distinct CDR3 sequences, about 88% of them singletons. The sample taken for sequencing was CD8+ T cells from PBMCs. This TCR derives from a human donor with multiple sclerosis.

The CDR3 protein is CASRLAGANYEQYF. The CDR3 nucleotides are TGTGCCAGCAGGTTAGCAGGGGCTAATTACGAGCAGTACTTC. The chain employs TRBV3-1 and TRBJ2-7, with D tentatively TRBD1 (6 bases). The germline V gene encodes CDR1 LGHDT and CDR2 YNNKEL (reference sequence). The length of the CDR3 is 14 residues. Trimming pared 6 bases from V and 4 bases from J, leaving 16 bases between.